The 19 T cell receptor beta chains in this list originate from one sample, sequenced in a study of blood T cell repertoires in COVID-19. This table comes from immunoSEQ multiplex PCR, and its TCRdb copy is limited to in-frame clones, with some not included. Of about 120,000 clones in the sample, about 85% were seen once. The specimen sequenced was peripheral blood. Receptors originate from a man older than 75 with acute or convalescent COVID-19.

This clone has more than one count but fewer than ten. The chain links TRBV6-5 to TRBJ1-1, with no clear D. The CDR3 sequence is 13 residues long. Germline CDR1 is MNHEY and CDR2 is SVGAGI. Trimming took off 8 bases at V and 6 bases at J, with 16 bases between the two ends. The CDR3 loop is CASSAAAKAEAFF. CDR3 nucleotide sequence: TGTGCCAGCTCGGCGGCGGCCAAGGCTGAAGCTTTCTTT.

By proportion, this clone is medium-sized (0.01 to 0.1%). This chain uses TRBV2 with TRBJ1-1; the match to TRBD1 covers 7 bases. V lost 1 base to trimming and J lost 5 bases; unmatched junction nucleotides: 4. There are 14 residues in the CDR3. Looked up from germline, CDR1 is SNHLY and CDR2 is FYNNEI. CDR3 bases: TGTGCCAGCAGTGAAGGGACAGGCCGAACTGAAGCTTTCTTT. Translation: CASSEGTGRTEAFF.

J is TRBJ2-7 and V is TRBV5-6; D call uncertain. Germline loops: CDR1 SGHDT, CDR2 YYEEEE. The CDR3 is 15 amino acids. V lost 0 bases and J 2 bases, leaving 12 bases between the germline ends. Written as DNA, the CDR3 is TGTGCCAGCAGCTTGGGGTCGATTCGGGCCTACGAGCAGTACTTC. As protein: CASSLGSIRAYEQYF.

The CDR3 region is CASSYAGTSGTAEQYF. Here the CDR3 DNA reads TGTGCCAGCAGTTACGCGGGGACTAGCGGGACGGCTGAGCAGTACTTC. The chain joins TRBV6-5 to TRBJ2-7, with 13 bases aligning to TRBD2. J gave up 7 bases and V 2 bases, and 8 bases lay outside the gene matches. CDR3 length equals 16 residues. Per the germline V gene, CDR1 is MNHEY and CDR2 is SVGAGI.

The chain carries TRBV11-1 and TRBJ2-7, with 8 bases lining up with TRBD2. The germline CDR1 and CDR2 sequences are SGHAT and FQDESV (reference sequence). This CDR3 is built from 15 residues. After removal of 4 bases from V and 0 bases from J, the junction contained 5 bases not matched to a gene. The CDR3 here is CASSSTSVSSYEQYF. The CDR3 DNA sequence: TGTGCCAGCAGCTCGACTAGCGTAAGCTCCTACGAGCAGTACTTC. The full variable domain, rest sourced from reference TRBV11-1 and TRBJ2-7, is EAEVAQSPRYKITEKSQAVAFWCDPISGHATLYWYRQILGQGPELLVQFQDESVVDDSQLPKDRFSAERLKGVDSTLKIQPAELGDSAMYLCASSSTSVSSYEQYFGPGTRLTVT.

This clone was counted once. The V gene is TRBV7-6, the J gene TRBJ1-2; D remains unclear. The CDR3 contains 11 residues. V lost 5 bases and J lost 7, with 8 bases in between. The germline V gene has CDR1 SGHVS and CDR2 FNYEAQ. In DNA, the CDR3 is TGTGCCAGCAGCCTTATTTTTGGCTACACCTTC. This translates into CASSLIFGYTF.

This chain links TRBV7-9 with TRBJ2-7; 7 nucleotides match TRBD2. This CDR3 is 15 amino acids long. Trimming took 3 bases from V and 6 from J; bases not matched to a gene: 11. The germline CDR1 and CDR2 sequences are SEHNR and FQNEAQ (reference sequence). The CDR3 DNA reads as TGTGCCAGCAGCTTGGACGGGAGGATATTTAGCGAGCAGTACTTC. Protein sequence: CASSLDGRIFSEQYF.

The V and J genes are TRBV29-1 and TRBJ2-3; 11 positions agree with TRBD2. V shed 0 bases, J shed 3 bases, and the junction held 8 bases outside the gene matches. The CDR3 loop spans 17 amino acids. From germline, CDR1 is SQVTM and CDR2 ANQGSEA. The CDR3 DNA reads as TGCAGCGTTGAAGATCCGTTAACTAGCGGGAGTACAGATACGCAGTATTTT. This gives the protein CSVEDPLTSGSTDTQYF.

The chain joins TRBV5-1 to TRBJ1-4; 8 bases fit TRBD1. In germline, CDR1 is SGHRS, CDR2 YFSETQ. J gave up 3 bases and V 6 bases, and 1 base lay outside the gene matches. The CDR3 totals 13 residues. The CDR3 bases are TGCGCCAGCAACAGGGGGGCTAATGAAAAACTGTTTTTT. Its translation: CASNRGANEKLFF.

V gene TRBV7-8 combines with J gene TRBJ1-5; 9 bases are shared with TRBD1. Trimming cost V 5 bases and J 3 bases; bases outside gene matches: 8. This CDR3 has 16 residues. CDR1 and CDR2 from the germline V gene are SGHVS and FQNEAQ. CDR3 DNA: TGTGCCAGCAGCCCCCGGGGGACAGGGTTCAATCAGCCCCAGCATTTT. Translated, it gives CASSPRGTGFNQPQHF.

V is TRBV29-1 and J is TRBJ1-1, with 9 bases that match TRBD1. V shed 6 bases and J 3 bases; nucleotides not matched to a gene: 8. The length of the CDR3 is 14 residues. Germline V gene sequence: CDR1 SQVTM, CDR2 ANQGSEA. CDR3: CSVYTGGVDTEAFF. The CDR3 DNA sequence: TGCAGCGTCTACACAGGGGGCGTAGACACTGAAGCTTTCTTT.

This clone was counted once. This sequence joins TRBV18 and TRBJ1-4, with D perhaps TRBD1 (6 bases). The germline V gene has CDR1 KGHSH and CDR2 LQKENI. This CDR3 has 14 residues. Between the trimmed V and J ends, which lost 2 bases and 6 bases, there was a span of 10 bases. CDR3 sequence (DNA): TGTGCCAGCTCACCAAAAACAGGGTATGAAAAACTGTTTTTT. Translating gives CASSPKTGYEKLFF.

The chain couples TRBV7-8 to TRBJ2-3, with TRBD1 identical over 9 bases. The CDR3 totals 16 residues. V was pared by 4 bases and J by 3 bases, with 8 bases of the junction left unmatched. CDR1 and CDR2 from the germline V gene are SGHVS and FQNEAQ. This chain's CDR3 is CASSSRDRVRTDTQYF. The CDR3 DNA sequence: TGTGCCAGCAGCTCCCGGGACAGGGTTAGGACAGATACGCAGTATTTT.

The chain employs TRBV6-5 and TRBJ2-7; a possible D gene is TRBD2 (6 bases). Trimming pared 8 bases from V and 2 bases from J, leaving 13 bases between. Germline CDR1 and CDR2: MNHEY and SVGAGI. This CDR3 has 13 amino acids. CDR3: CASQAGSTYEQYF. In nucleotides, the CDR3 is TGTGCCAGCCAGGCGGGGTCGACCTACGAGCAGTACTTC.

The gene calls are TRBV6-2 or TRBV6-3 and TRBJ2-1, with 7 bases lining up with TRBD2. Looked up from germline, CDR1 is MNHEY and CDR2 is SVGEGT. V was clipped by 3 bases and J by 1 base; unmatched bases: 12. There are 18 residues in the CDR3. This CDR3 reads CASSYPLGGMTSYNEQFF. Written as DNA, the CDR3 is TGTGCCAGCAGTTATCCCCTCGGGGGGATGACTTCCTACAATGAGCAGTTCTTC.

The CDR3 sequence is CASGLALGGNQPQHF. The CDR3 bases are TGTGCTAGTGGTCTCGCACTGGGGGGTAATCAGCCCCAGCATTTT. This rearrangement joins TRBV12-5 to TRBJ1-5, with D perhaps TRBD1 (5 bases). This CDR3 has 15 amino acids. Germline V gene data show CDR1 as LGHNT and CDR2 as FRNRAP. V was trimmed by 5 bases and J by 4 bases, leaving 15 bases between them.

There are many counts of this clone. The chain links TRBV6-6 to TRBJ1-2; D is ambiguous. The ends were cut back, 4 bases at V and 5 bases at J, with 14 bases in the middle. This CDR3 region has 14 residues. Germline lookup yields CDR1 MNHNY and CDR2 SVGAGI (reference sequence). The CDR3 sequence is CASSSGMAAYGYTF. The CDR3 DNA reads TGTGCCAGCAGTTCCGGGATGGCAGCTTATGGCTACACCTTC.

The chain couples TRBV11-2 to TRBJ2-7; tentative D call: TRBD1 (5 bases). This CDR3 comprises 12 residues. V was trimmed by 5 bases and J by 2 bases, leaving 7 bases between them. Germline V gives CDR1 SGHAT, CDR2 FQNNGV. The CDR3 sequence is CASSPTAYEQYF. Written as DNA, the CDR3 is TGTGCCAGCAGCCCGACAGCCTACGAGCAGTACTTC.

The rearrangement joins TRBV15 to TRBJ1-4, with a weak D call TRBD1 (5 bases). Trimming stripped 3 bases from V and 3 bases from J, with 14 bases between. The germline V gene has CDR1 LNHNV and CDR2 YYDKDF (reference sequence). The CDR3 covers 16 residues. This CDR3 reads CATSSGWGGSNEKLFF. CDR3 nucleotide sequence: TGTGCCACCAGCAGTGGTTGGGGGGGATCTAATGAAAAACTGTTTTTT.